This TCR beta chain was recovered during a study of a mutant IDH1 vaccine in newly diagnosed glioma. The overall study: Treated patients showed a male proportion of roughly 60%, a female proportion of around 40%, and a mean age of 40.4 years.

On this clone: Antigen specificity is unknown.

Time point in this sample: week 5, during vaccination. Vaccination comprised doses that each held 300 ug of mutant IDH1 20-mer peptide, plus topical imiquimod. CDR3 size: 13 residues. V shed 0 bases and J shed 6 bases, with 9 bases lying between them. Germline V gives CDR1 SGDLS, CDR2 YYNGEE. The assay was immunoSEQ multiplex PCR, and TCRdb's table has in-frame clones only and misses some. The sample comprises approximately 38,000 clones, 80% to 90% of which are singletons, and 1.7% rests with the top ten. This chain links TRBV9 with TRBJ2-5; D is undetermined. The TCR sequence derives from a man in his forties with glioma. The starting material was PBMCs, obtained from a glioma patient whose treatment included an IDH1 peptide vaccine. This CDR3 is CASSVALEKTQYF. The CDR3 coding sequence is TGTGCCAGCAGCGTAGCTCTAGAAAAGACCCAGTACTTC.